This record looks at one TCR beta chain sequence and its context. Its antigen is unidentified. Using immunoSEQ multiplex PCR, the repertoire was profiled, and TCRdb retains in-frame clones only, with some absent. The sample carries about 70,000 clones, approximately 94% recorded once. The data are from a study of graft-versus-host responses after intestinal transplantation. About the study: All of the recipients had induction that used anti-thymocyte globulin, then tacrolimus and steroids for around three years.

General observations from the study: GvH clonotypes were identified within recipient marrow, with a subset emerging first in ileum or blood. Subjects displaying graft-donor T cell macrochimerism possessed elevated graft-versus-host to host-versus-graft clonal ratios inside allografts. Researchers found peak circulating GvH clone levels linked to early post-transplant HvG declines.

Germline values: CDR1 MNHEY, CDR2 SVGAGI. CDR3 length: 14 amino acids. Trimming cost V 0 bases and J 6 bases, with 8 bases left between them. The chain recombines TRBV6-5 with TRBJ2-2, with D hard to call. The material was unstimulated CD8+ T cells sorted from spleen or lymph node cells, obtained before intestinal transplant. This TCR came from a human donor who received an intestinal transplant. CDR3: CASSYSSSAGELFF. The CDR3, as DNA: TGTGCCAGCAGTTACTCCAGTTCCGCCGGGGAGCTGTTTTTT.